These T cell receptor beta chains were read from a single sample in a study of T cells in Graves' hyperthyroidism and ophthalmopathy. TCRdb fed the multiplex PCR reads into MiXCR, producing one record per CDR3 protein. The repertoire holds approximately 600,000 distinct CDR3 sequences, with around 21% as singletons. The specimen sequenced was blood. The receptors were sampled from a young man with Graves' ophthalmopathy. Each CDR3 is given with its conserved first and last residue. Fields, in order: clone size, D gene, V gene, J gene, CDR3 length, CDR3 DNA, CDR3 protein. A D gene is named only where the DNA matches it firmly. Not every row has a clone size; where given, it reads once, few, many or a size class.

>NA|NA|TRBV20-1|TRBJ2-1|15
TGCAGTGCTAGAGTCCTAGGAGTCGGATTGAATGAGCAGTTCTTC
CSARVLGVGLNEQFF
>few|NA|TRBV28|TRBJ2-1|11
TGTGCCAGCAGTCAGACCCGAGGGCAGTTCTTC
CASSQTRGQFF
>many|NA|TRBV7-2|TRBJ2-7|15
TGTGCCAGCAGCTCCAGGGAAAGCGGCTCCTACGAGCAGTACTTC
CASSSRESGSYEQYF
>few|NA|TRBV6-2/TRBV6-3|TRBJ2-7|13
TGTGCCAGCAGTTACGTTGCGGGAACGGAGCAGTACTTC
CASSYVAGTEQYF
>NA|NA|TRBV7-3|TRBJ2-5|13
TGTGCCAGCAGCTTATATCTTGGAGAGACCCAGTACTTC
CASSLYLGETQYF
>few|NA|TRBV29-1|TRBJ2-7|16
TGCAGCGTGCCGCGAGGGGAGGACCCCAGCTCCTACGAGCAGTACTTC
CSVPRGEDPSSYEQYF
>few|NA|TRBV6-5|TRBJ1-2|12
TGTGCCAGCAGTAACTCTAACTATGGCTACACCTTC
CASSNSNYGYTF
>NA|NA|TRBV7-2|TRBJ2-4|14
TGTGCCAGCAGCGGGGGGGCAGCCAAAAACATTCAGTACTTC
CASSGGAAKNIQYF
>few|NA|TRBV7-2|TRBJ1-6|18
TGTGCCAGCAGCCTCCCGAGGGGCAAGACAGACCTTAATTCACCCCTCCACTTT
CASSLPRGKTDLNSPLHF
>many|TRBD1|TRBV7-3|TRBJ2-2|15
TGTGCCAGCAGCTTAGACAGGGCGAACACCGGGGAGCTGTTTTTT
CASSLDRANTGELFF
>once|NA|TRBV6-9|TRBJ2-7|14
TGTGCCAGCAGTTACGGGCAGGGACAATACGAGCAGTACTTC
CASSYGQGQYEQYF
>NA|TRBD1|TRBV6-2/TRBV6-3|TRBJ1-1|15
TGTGCCAGCAGTTATTACAGGGGTTCCAACACTGAAGCTTTCTTT
CASSYYRGSNTEAFF
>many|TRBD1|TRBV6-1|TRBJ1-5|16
TGTGCCAGCAGGACGGGACAGGGGATGCCCAATCAGCCCCAGCATTTT
CASRTGQGMPNQPQHF
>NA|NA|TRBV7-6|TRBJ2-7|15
TGTGCCAGCAGCTTGAACAGGGACTACCCTTGGGAGCAGTACTTC
CASSLNRDYPWEQYF
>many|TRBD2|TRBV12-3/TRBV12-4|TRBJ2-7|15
TGTGCCAGCAGTTTAGATAGCGGGACCTCCTACGAGCAGTACTTC
CASSLDSGTSYEQYF
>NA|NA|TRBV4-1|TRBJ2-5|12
TGCGCCAGCAGCCAAACTGCCAAGACCCAGTACTTC
CASSQTAKTQYF
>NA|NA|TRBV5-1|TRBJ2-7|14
TGCGCCAGCAGCCCGGACCCCACATCCTACGAGCAGTACTTC
CASSPDPTSYEQYF
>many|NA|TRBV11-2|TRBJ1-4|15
TGTGCCAGCAGCCAGGCGGAAGGGGAACAAGAAAAACTGTTTTTT
CASSQAEGEQEKLFF
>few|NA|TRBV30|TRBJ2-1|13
TGTGCCTGGAGCCCTTCAAGGGGTATGGAGCAGTTCTTC
CAWSPSRGMEQFF
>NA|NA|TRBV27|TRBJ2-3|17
TGTGCCAGCAGTTCCAGCTGGATAGGGGCGCTTTCGGATACGCAGTATTTT
CASSSSWIGALSDTQYF
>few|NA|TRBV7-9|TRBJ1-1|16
TGTGCCAGCAGGTCCGGGACAAGAGGAGTGAACACTGAAGCTTTCTTT
CASRSGTRGVNTEAFF
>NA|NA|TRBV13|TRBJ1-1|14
TGTGCCAGCAGCTTAGGGCACGGCTACACTGAAGCTTTCTTT
CASSLGHGYTEAFF
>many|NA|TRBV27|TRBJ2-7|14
TGTGCCAGCAGTTTATTACAGTCGGTCTCCGAGCAGTACTTC
CASSLLQSVSEQYF
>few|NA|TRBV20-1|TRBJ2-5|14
TGCAGTGCTAGAGATGGGGGAGTCCGGGAGACCCAGTACTTC
CSARDGGVRETQYF
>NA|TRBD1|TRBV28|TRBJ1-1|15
TGTGCCAGCAGTCCTGCGACAGGGTCGAACACTGAGGCTTTCTTT
CASSPATGSNTEAFF
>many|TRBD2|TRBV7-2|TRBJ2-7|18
TGTGCCAGCAGCAATTCCTTTTATTCTAGCGGGAGTAGCTACGAGCAGTACTTC
CASSNSFYSSGSSYEQYF
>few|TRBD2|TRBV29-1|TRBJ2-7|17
TGCAGCGTTGTGGGGAGGGGAAGCGAACTGGGATCCTACGAGCAGTACTTC
CSVVGRGSELGSYEQYF
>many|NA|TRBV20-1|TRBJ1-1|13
TGCAGTGCTACTAACAGGGTCCGGCATCATACTTTCTTT
CSATNRVRHHTFF
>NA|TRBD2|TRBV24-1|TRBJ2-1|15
TGTGCCACCAGTGAGACTAGCGGGAGGATAAATGAGCAGTTCTTC
CATSETSGRINEQFF
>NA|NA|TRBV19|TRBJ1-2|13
TGTGCCAGTAGTATCACGAGCTACTATGGCTACACCTTC
CASSITSYYGYTF
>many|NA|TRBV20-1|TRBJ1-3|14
TGCAGTGCTTCCCCGACAGCCTCTGGAAACACCATATATTTT
CSASPTASGNTIYF
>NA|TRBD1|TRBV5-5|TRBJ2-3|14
TGTGCCAGCAGCTTGACACAGGGGTCAGATACGCAGTATTTT
CASSLTQGSDTQYF
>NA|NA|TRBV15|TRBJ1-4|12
TGTGCCACCACGAGGGGGGATGAAAAACTGTTTTTT
CATTRGDEKLFF
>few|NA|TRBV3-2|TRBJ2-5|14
TGTGCCAGCAGCCAAGATAGGGAGCAAGAGACCCAGTACTTC
CASSQDREQETQYF
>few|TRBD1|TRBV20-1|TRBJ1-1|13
TGCAGTCCGGACAGGGGGCTTGGCACTGAAGCTTTCTTT
CSPDRGLGTEAFF
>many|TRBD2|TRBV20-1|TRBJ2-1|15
TGCAGTGCTAGAGACGTAGCGGGACCCCTCAATGAGCAGTTCTTC
CSARDVAGPLNEQFF
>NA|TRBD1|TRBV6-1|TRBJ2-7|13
TGTGCCAGTACCGAACAGGGGCAGTACGAGCAGTACTTC
CASTEQGQYEQYF